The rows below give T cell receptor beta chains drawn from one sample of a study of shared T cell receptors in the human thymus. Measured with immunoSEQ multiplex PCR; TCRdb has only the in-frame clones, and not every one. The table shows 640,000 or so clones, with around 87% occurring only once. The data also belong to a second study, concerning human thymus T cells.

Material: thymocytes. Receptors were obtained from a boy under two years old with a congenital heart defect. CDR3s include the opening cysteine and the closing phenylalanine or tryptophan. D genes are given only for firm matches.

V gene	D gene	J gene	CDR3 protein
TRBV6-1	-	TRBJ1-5	CASSVRGSNQPQHF
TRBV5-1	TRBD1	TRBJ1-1	CASSLEQGAVTEAFF
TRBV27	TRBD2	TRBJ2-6	CASSAGLAGAYGANVLTF
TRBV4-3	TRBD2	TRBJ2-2	CASSQPGLAGPGELFF
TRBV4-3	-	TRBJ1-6	CASSQVGRRVSPLHF
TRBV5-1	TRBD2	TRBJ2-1	CASSWDLAGARYNEQFF
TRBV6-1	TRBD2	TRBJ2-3	CASSDFLVESGRTDTQYF
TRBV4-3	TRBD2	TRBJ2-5	CASSQVVGGAGETQYF
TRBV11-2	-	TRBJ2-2	CASSLGRGRDWTNTGELFF
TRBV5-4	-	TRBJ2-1	CASSQNVSPSPYNEQFF
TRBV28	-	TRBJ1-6	CASSLCGRGGSPLHF
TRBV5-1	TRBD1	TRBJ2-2	CASSLMTGETGELFF
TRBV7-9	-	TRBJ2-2	CASSPETGTGELFF
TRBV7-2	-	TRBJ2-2	CASSSTGSPANTGELFF
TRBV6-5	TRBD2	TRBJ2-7	CASSSLAGGSYEQYF
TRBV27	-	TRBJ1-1	CASSTQGYTEAFF
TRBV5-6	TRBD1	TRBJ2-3	CASSWVGQSTDTQYF
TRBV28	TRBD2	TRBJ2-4	CASSLLTSGSAKNIQYF
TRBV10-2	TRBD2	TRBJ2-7	CASSAPTSGRSERYEQYF
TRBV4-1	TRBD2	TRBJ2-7	CASSQDPSSGSYEQYF
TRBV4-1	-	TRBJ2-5	CASSQEDRNQETQYF
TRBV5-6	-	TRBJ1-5	CASSLESAGGQPQHF
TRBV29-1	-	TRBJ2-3	CSVGGGGTDTQYF
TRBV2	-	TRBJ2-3	CASGGIGTDTQYF
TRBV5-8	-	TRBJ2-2	CASSFRQVANTGELFF
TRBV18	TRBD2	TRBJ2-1	CASSTGAGGHYNEQFF
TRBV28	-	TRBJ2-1	CASSFRQGSYNEQFF
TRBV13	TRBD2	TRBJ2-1	CASSSREGGRNEQFF
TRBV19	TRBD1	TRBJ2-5	CASSSVRQGDGTQYF
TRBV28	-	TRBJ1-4	CASSSASPPGLFF
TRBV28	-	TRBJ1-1	CASRGQGGMNTEAFF
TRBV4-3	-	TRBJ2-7	CASSSRVYEQYF
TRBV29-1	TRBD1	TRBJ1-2	CSVSCGQEPGGYTF
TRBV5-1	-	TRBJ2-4	CASSLAPGGSLAKNIQYF
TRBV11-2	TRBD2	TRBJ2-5	CASSQGLAGQETQYF
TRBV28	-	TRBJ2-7	CASSPPARGANEQYF
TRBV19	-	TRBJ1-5	CASNGASNQPQHF
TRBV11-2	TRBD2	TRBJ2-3	CASSPGGSETDTQYF
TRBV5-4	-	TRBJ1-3	CASSPGHSGNTIYF
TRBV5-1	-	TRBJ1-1	CASSSTEPYTEAFF
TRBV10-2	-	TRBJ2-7	CASNDSHSDEQYF
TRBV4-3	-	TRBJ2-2	CASSQDYGKGLTGELFF
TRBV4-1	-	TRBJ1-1	CASSQETVVNTEAFF
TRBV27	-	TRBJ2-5	CASMGGDGETQYF
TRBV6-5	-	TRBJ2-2	CASSNSGKRRTGELFF
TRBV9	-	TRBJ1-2	CASSPIVGRYGYTF
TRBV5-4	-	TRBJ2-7	CASSLGGNSYEQYF
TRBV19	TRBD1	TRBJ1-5	CASSSTGSQPQHF
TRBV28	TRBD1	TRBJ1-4	CASSPPTRQGTTNEKLFF
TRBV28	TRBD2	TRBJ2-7	CASKLRGLGNYEQYF
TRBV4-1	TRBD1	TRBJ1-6	CASSQTPQPGGYFMFYNSPLHF
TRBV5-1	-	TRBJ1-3	CASSFHSSVIVSAGNTIYF
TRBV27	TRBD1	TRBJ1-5	CASKPRTGGTQPQHF
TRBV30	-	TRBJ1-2	CAWIQGRAHF
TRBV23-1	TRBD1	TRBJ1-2	CASSQNNKQQGAYGYTF
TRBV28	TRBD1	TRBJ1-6	CASSTRDRYNSPLHF
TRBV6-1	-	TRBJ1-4	CASYSNRAPNEKLFF
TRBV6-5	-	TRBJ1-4	CASSSRTSEGEKLFF
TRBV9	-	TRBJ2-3	CASSVDGRAGASDTQYF